Following are 3 T cell receptor beta chains from one sample sequenced in a study of Graves' ophthalmopathy and Graves' hyperthyroidism. As the template, RNA transcripts were used to amplify TCR beta CDR3 regions. Scientists carried out first-round RT-PCR using HTBI primers and then a second-round multiplex PCR. MiXCR was run by TCRdb on the multiplex PCR reads, yielding one entry per CDR3 protein. The table lists about 740,000 distinct CDR3 sequences, around 40% of them singletons. The sequenced material came from peripheral blood. The receptors shown here come from an adult man with Graves' ophthalmopathy.

V is TRBV29-1 and J is TRBJ1-2; TRBD1 matches 7 bases. The CDR3 has 14 residues. Germline values: CDR1 SQVTM, CDR2 ANQGSEA. Unmatched junction bases numbered 9, after V lost 0 bases and J lost 8 bases. The CDR3 sequence: CSVEDHRQGDGYTF. Written as DNA, the CDR3 is TGCAGCGTTGAAGATCACCGACAGGGAGACGGCTACACCTTC.

There are a few counts of this clonotype. The chain employs TRBV5-6 and TRBJ2-5; a weak D match, TRBD2 (6 bases). Per the germline V gene, CDR1 is SGHDT and CDR2 is YYEEEE. V lost 2 bases and J 7 bases, leaving 15 bases between the germline ends. The CDR3 runs 14 residues. CDR3 amino acids: CASSFRGDGGTQYF. The CDR3 bases are TGTGCCAGCAGCTTTCGTGGTGACGGGGGGACCCAGTACTTC.

In DNA form, the CDR3 reads TGTGCCAGCACCCCCGGGACACCGAGATGGAACACTGAAGCTTTCTTT. It translates to CASTPGTPRWNTEAFF. The chain couples TRBV7-9 to TRBJ1-1, with D perhaps TRBD1 (6 bases). CDR1 and CDR2 (germline): SEHNR, FQNEAQ (reference sequence). The V end lost 7 bases, the J end lost 1 base, and 19 bases lay between the germline ends. The CDR3 length is 16 residues.